The rows below give T cell receptor beta chains drawn from one sample of a study of T cell changes during pregnancy in multiple sclerosis. Sequenced by immunoSEQ multiplex PCR; TCRdb stores in-frame clones only, minus some. The sample comprises 70,000 to 75,000 clones, 92% of which are singletons, and 2% to 2.5% rests with the top ten. The material sequenced was peripheral blood, taken before pregnancy. The receptor source for this set is a female donor with multiple sclerosis, enrolled in a pregnancy study. The CDR3 runs from the conserved cysteine through the conserved F or W. A D gene is named only where the DNA matches it firmly. Some rows have no size entry. The others give once, few or many, or a class for an expanded clone.

j_gene: TRBJ2-1; v_gene: TRBV7-3; d_gene: TRBD2; abundance: .; CDR3nt: TGTGCCAGCAGCTTAAGACTAGCGGGGAACAATGAGCAGTTCTTC; CDR3aa: CASSLRLAGNNEQFF
j_gene: TRBJ2-3; v_gene: TRBV19; d_gene: .; abundance: .; CDR3nt: TGTGCCAGTGGCAGATCTAGCACAGATACGCAGTATTTT; CDR3aa: CASGRSSTDTQYF
j_gene: TRBJ2-7; v_gene: TRBV5-1; d_gene: TRBD1; abundance: .; CDR3nt: TGCGCCAGCAGCTTTACCGGGACAGAAATCTACGAGCAGTACTTC; CDR3aa: CASSFTGTEIYEQYF
j_gene: TRBJ2-3; v_gene: TRBV9; d_gene: TRBD1; abundance: once; CDR3nt: TGTGCCAGCAGCGTAGGGGTAAGGGACAGGAGCACAGATACGCAGTATTTT; CDR3aa: CASSVGVRDRSTDTQYF
j_gene: TRBJ2-7; v_gene: TRBV27; d_gene: TRBD1; abundance: .; CDR3nt: TGTGCCAGCAGTTTTTCCAGGACAGGGGCCCGACATTACGAGCAGTACTTC; CDR3aa: CASSFSRTGARHYEQYF
j_gene: TRBJ1-5; v_gene: TRBV29-1; d_gene: .; abundance: .; CDR3nt: TGCAGCGTTGGAGGGGGAACCAATCAGCCCCAGCATTTT; CDR3aa: CSVGGGTNQPQHF
j_gene: TRBJ2-7; v_gene: TRBV11-2; d_gene: TRBD2; abundance: .; CDR3nt: TGTGCCAGCAGATTCACTAGCGGGAGCTACGAGCAGTACTTC; CDR3aa: CASRFTSGSYEQYF
j_gene: TRBJ2-5; v_gene: TRBV5-1; d_gene: TRBD1; abundance: .; CDR3nt: TGCGCCAGCAAACCGACAGGGGGCATAGGAGAGACCCAGTACTTC; CDR3aa: CASKPTGGIGETQYF
j_gene: TRBJ2-7; v_gene: TRBV19; d_gene: TRBD2; abundance: .; CDR3nt: TGTGCCAGTAGTTCCGAGCGGGGGCCCTACGAGCAGTACTTC; CDR3aa: CASSSERGPYEQYF
j_gene: TRBJ2-3; v_gene: TRBV6-5; d_gene: TRBD1; abundance: .; CDR3nt: TGTGCCAGCAGTTTCGGGGGACAGGGGGCAGATACGCAGTATTTT; CDR3aa: CASSFGGQGADTQYF
j_gene: TRBJ1-2; v_gene: TRBV28; d_gene: TRBD1; abundance: .; CDR3nt: TGTGCCAGCAGATACCCCGCCGGGACAGGGGGCCACTATGGCTACACCTTC; CDR3aa: CASRYPAGTGGHYGYTF
j_gene: TRBJ1-3; v_gene: TRBV9; d_gene: .; abundance: once; CDR3nt: TGTGCCAGCAGCGTAAGCAGGGGCGGGAACACCATATATTTT; CDR3aa: CASSVSRGGNTIYF
j_gene: TRBJ2-1; v_gene: TRBV4-1; d_gene: TRBD2; abundance: .; CDR3nt: TGCGCCAGCAGCCAAAGAATTAGCGGGAGACTCATAGCGGGCAATGAGCAGTTCTTC; CDR3aa: CASSQRISGRLIAGNEQFF
j_gene: TRBJ2-7; v_gene: TRBV7-2; d_gene: .; abundance: .; CDR3nt: TGTGCCAGCAGCCGGGGTACGACGGCTGGCGAGCAGTACTTC; CDR3aa: CASSRGTTAGEQYF
j_gene: TRBJ2-7; v_gene: TRBV7-3; d_gene: .; abundance: .; CDR3nt: TGTGCCAGCAGCCCCTATCCGGGGGCCTACGAGCAGTACTTC; CDR3aa: CASSPYPGAYEQYF
j_gene: TRBJ1-1; v_gene: TRBV5-4; d_gene: .; abundance: .; CDR3nt: TGTGCCAGCAGCTTATTAGTTTTTGCGGGTCAGTCGAACACTGAAGCTTTCTTT; CDR3aa: CASSLLVFAGQSNTEAFF
j_gene: TRBJ2-3; v_gene: TRBV28; d_gene: TRBD1; abundance: .; CDR3nt: TGTGCCAGCATTTTATCGGGACAGGGGGCAGATACGCAGTATTTT; CDR3aa: CASILSGQGADTQYF
j_gene: TRBJ2-5; v_gene: TRBV15; d_gene: .; abundance: .; CDR3nt: TGTGCCACCAGCAGAGACAGGGGAGAGACCCAGTACTTC; CDR3aa: CATSRDRGETQYF
j_gene: TRBJ2-1; v_gene: TRBV6-8; d_gene: .; abundance: .; CDR3nt: TGTGCCAGCACCCTAGGGGTGAAAGGCAATGAGCAGTTCTTC; CDR3aa: CASTLGVKGNEQFF
j_gene: TRBJ1-1; v_gene: TRBV6-5; d_gene: .; abundance: .; CDR3nt: TGTGCCAGCACCCCCCGGGAGAACACTGAAGCTTTCTTT; CDR3aa: CASTPRENTEAFF
j_gene: TRBJ2-7; v_gene: TRBV9; d_gene: TRBD1; abundance: .; CDR3nt: TGTGCCAGCAGCTCGACGGACAGGGACTACGAGCAGTACTTC; CDR3aa: CASSSTDRDYEQYF
j_gene: TRBJ1-2; v_gene: TRBV14; d_gene: .; abundance: .; CDR3nt: TGTGCCAGCAGCCAAGTGCCCCCGACGGGGGGCTACACCTTC; CDR3aa: CASSQVPPTGGYTF
j_gene: TRBJ2-7; v_gene: TRBV28; d_gene: TRBD1; abundance: .; CDR3nt: TGTGCCAGCACCCCCCACGGGACAGGGTCCTACGAGCAGTACTTC; CDR3aa: CASTPHGTGSYEQYF
j_gene: TRBJ2-7; v_gene: TRBV7-9; d_gene: TRBD2; abundance: .; CDR3nt: TGTGCCAGCAGCTTAGCGGGGGGGGTCGAGCAGTACTTC; CDR3aa: CASSLAGGVEQYF
j_gene: TRBJ1-3; v_gene: TRBV18; d_gene: .; abundance: .; CDR3nt: TGTGCCAGCTCACCACCTTCCGGGACACTACAAGGAAACACCATATATTTT; CDR3aa: CASSPPSGTLQGNTIYF
j_gene: TRBJ2-7; v_gene: TRBV10-3; d_gene: TRBD1; abundance: .; CDR3nt: TGTGCCATCAGTCGCCCGGACAGGGGGCTTCACGAGCAGTACTTC; CDR3aa: CAISRPDRGLHEQYF